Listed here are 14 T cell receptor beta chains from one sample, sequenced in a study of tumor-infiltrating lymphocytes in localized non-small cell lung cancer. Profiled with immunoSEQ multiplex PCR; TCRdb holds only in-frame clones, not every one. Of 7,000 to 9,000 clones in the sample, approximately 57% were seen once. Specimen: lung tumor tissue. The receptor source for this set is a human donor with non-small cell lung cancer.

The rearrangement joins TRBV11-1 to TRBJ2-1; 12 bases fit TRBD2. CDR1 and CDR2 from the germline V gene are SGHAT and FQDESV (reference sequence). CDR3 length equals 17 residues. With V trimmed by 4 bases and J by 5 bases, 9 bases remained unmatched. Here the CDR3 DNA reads TGTGCCAGCAGCTATGGGGCTAGCGGGAGGGCCCACAATGAGCAGTTCTTC. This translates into CASSYGASGRAHNEQFF.

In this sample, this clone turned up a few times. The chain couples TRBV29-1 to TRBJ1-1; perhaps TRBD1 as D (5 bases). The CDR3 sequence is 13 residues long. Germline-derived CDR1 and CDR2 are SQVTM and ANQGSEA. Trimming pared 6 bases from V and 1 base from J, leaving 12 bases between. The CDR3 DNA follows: TGCAGCGTCATCGGGACGGGGAACACTGAAGCTTTCTTT. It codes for CSVIGTGNTEAFF.

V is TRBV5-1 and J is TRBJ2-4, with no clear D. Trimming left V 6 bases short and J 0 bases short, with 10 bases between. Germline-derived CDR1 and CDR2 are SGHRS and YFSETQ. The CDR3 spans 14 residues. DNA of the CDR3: TGCGCCAGCAAACAAGGCTTAGCCAAAAACATTCAGTACTTC. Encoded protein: CASKQGLAKNIQYF.

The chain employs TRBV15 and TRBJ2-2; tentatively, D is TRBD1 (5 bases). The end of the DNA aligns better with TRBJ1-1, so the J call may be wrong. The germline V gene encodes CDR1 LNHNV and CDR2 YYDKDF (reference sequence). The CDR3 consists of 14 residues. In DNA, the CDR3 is TGTGCCACCAGCAGAGATCCCAGGGACACTGAAGCTTTCTTT. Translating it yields CATSRDPRDTEAFF.

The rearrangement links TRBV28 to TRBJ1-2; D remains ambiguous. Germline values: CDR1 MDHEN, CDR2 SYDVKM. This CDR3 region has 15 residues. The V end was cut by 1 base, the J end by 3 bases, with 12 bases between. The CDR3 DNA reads TGTGCCAGCAGTTTATATCGGGAACTGGACTATGGCTACACCTTC. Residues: CASSLYRELDYGYTF.

In DNA form, the CDR3 reads TGTGCCAGCAGCTTATGGTCCTCCTACTACGAGCAGTACTTC. Translation: CASSLWSSYYEQYF. The chain joins TRBV11-2 to TRBJ2-7; D not resolved. The germline V gene encodes CDR1 SGHAT and CDR2 FQNNGV. V was shortened by 2 bases and J by 3 bases, with 11 bases between the two germline ends. CDR3 length equals 14 residues.

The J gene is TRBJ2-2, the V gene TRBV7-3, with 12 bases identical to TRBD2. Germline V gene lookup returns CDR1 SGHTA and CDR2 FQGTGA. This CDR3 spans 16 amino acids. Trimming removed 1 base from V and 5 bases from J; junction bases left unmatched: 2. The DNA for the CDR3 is TGTGCCAGCAGCTTAAGGGGGACTAGCGGGACCGGGGAGCTGTTTTTT. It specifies CASSLRGTSGTGELFF.

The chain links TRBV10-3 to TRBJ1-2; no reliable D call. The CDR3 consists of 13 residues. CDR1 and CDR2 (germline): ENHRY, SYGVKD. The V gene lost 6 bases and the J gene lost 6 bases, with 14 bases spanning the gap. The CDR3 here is CAIRKDESDGYTF. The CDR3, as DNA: TGTGCCATCAGGAAGGACGAGAGCGATGGCTACACCTTC.

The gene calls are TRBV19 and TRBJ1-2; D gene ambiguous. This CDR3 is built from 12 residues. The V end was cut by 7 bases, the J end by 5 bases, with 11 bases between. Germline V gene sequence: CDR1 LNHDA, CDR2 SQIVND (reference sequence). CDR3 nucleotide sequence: TGTGCCAGTACCCAGGAGTTATATGGCTACACCTTC. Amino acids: CASTQELYGYTF.

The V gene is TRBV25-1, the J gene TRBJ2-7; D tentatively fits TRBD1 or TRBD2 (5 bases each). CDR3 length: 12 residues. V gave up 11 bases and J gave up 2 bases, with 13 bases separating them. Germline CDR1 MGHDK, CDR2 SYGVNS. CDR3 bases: TGTGCCGCCAGGGACGGGACCTACGAGCAGTACTTC. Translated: CAARDGTYEQYF.

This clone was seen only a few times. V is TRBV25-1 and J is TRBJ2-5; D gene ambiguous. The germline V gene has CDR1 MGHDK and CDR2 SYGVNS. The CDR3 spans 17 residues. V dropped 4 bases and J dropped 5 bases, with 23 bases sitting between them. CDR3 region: CASSASPPRAVGETQYF. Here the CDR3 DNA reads TGTGCCAGCAGTGCCTCTCCGCCGCGAGCCGTAGGGGAGACCCAGTACTTC.

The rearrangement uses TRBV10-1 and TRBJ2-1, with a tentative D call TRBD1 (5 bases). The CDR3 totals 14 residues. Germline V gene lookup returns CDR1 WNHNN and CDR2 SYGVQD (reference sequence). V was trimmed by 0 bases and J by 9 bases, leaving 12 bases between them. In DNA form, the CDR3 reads TGCGCCAGCAGTGAGTCTGGACAAAGGAGTGAGCAGTTCTTC. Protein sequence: CASSESGQRSEQFF.

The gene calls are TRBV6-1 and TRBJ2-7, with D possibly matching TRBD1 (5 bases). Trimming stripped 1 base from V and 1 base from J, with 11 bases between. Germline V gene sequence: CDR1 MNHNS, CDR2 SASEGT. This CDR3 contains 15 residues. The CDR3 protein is CASSEEGHGSYEQYF. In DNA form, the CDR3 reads TGTGCCAGCAGTGAAGAGGGGCACGGATCCTACGAGCAGTACTTC.

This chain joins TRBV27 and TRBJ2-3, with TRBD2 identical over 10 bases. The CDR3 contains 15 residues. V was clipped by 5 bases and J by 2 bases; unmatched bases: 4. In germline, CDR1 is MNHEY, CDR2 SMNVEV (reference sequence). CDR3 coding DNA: TGTGCCAGCAGTCCCCTAGCGGGAGCCACAGATACGCAGTATTTT. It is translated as CASSPLAGATDTQYF.